This T cell receptor beta chain was obtained from a study of blood T cell repertoires in COVID-19. Study background: Acute and convalescent COVID-19 specimens originated in the United States, Italy and Spain. The cDNA or gDNA used as material had been derived from T cells, B-cell-depleted T cells, or PBMCs.

Germline V CDR1 and CDR2: SGHTA, FQGTGA. This CDR3 contains 16 residues. V gave up 3 bases and J gave up 7 bases; unmatched junction bases: 9. In the authors' methods: Estimates of nucleated cell counts were drawn from the amplification of reference gene primers. The protocol was immunoSEQ multiplex PCR, while the TCRdb copy is restricted to in-frame clones and leaves out a portion. That table is the source of V, J and clone size, and D and trimming were worked out from the DNA. The sample carries 45,000 to 60,000 clones, roughly 90% recorded once. The source is a human donor in a cohort sampled during active COVID-19. The chain combines TRBV7-3 with TRBJ2-2, with 9 bases lining up with TRBD1. Material for sequencing was peripheral blood. In DNA form, the CDR3 reads TGTGCCAGCAGCTTCCCCGGACAGGGGACGGTCGGGGAGCTGTTTTTT. Translating gives CASSFPGQGTVGELFF.